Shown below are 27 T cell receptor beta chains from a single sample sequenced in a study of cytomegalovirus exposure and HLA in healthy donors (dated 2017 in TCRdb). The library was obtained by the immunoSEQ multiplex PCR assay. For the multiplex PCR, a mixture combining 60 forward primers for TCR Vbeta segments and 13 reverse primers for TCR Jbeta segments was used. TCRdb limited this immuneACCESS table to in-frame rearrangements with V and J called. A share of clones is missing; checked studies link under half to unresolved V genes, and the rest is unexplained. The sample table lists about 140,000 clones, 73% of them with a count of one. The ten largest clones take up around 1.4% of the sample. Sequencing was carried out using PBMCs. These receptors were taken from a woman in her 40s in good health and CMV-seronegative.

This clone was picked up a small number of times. The CDR3 loop is CASSQEYGQGFRGANVLTF. The DNA for the CDR3 is TGCGCCAGCAGCCAAGAATACGGGCAGGGGTTTCGTGGGGCCAACGTCCTGACTTTC. V usage is TRBV4-3 and J usage is TRBJ2-6; TRBD1 might be the D (6 bases). In germline, CDR1 is LGHNA, CDR2 YSLEER. V lost 0 bases and J 3 bases, leaving 18 bases between the germline ends. The CDR3 totals 19 residues.

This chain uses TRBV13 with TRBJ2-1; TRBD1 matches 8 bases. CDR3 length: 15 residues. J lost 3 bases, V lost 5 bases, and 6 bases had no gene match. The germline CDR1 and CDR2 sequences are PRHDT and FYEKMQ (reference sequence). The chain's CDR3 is CASSLGQGDYNEQFF. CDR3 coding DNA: TGTGCCAGCAGCCTCGGACAGGGAGACTACAATGAGCAGTTCTTC.

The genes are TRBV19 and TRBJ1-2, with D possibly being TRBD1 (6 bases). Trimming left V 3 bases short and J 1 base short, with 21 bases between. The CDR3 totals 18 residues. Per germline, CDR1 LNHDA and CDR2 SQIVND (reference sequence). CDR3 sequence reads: CASSIDANRAGINYGYTF. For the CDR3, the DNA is TGTGCCAGTAGTATCGATGCAAACAGGGCCGGGATTAACTATGGCTACACCTTC.

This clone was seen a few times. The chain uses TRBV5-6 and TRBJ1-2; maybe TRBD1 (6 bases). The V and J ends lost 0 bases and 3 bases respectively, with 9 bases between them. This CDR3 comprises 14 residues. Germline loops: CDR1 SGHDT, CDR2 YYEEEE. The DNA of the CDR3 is TGTGCCAGCAGCTTGGGCAGGGGCTACTATGGCTACACCTTC. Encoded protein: CASSLGRGYYGYTF.

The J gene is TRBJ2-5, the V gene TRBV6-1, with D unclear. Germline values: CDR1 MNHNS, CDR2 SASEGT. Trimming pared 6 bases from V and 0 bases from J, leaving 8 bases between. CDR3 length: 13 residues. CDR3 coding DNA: TGTGCCAGCAGGCCGGTCCACCAAGAGACCCAGTACTTC. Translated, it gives CASRPVHQETQYF.

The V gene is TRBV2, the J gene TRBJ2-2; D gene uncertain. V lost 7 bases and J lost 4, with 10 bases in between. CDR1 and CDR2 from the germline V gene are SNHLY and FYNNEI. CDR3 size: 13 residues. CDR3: CASTIRSTGELFF. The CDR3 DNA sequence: TGTGCCAGCACGATTAGGAGCACCGGGGAGCTGTTTTTT.

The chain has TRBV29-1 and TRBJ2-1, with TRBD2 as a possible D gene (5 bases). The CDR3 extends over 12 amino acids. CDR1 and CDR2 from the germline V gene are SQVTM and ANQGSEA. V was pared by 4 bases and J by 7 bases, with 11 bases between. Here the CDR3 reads CSVGFRGNEQFF. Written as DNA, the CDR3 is TGCAGCGTTGGCTTCCGGGGAAATGAGCAGTTCTTC.

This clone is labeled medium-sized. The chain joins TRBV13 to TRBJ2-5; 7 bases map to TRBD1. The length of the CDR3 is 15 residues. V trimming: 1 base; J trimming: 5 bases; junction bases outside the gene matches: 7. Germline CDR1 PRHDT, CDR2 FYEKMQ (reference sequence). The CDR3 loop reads CASSLEGQGDETQYF. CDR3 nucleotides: TGTGCCAGCAGCTTAGAGGGCCAGGGGGACGAGACCCAGTACTTC.

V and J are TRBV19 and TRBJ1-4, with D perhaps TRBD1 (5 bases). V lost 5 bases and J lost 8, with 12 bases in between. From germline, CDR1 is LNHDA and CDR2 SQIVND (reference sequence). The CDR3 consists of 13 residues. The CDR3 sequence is CASSGQGREKLFF. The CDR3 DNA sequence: TGTGCCAGTAGTGGGCAGGGAAGGGAAAAACTGTTTTTT.

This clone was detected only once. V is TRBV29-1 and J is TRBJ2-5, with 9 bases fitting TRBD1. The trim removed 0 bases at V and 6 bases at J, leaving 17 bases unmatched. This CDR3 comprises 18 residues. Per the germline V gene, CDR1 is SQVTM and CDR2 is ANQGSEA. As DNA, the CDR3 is TGCAGCGTTGAAGATCTACATACCCCGAGGGACAGGGCGAAGACCCAGTACTTC. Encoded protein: CSVEDLHTPRDRAKTQYF.

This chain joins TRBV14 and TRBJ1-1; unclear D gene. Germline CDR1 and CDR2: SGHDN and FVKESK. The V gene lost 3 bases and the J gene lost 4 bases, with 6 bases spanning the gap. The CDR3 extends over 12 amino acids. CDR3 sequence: CASSHSSTEAFF. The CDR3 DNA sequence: TGTGCCAGCAGCCACTCGAGCACTGAAGCTTTCTTT. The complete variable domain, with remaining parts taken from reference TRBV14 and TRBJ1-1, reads EAGVTQFPSHSVIEKGQTVTLRCDPISGHDNLYWYRRVMGKEIKFLLHFVKESKQDESGMPNNRFLAERTGGTYSTLKVQPAELEDSGVYFCASSHSSTEAFFGQGTRLTVV.

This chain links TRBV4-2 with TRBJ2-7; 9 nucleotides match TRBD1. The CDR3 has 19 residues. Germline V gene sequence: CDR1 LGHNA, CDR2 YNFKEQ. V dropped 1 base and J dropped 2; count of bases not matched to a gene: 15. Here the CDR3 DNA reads TGTGCCAGCAGCCAAGTTCCGGACAGGGGCTGTACTTACGCCTACGAGCAGTACGTC. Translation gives CASSQVPDRGCTYAYEQYV.

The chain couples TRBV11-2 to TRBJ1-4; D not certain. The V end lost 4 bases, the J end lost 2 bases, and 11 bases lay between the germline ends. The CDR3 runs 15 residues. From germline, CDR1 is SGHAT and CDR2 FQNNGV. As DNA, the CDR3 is TGTGCCAGCAGCTCCGGGGAAGGCACTAATGAAAAACTGTTTTTT. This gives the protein CASSSGEGTNEKLFF.

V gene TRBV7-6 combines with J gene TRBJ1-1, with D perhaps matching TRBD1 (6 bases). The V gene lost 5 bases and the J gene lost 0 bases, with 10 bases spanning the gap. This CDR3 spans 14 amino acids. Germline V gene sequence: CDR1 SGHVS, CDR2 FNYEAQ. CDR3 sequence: CASSPTGMNTEAFF. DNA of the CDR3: TGTGCCAGCAGCCCGACAGGCATGAACACTGAAGCTTTCTTT.

CDR3 amino acids: CASSLEIGTASQETQYF. CDR3 DNA: TGCGCCAGCAGCTTGGAAATCGGAACAGCCAGTCAAGAGACCCAGTACTTC. The chain uses TRBV5-1 and TRBJ2-5; D remains ambiguous. Looked up from germline, CDR1 is SGHRS and CDR2 is YFSETQ. CDR3 length: 17 residues. V gave up 0 bases and J gave up 2 bases, with 17 bases separating them.

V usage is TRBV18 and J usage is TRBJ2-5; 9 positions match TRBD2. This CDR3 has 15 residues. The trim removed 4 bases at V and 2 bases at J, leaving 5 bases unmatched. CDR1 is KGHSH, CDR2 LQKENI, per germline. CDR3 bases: TGTGCCAGCTCACGGGAGCGGGGGGTGCAAGAGACCCAGTACTTC. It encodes CASSRERGVQETQYF.

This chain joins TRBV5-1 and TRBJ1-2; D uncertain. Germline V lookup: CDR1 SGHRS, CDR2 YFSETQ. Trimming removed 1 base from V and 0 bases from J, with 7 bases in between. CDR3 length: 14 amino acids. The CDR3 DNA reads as TGCGCCAGCAGCTTGTACGGAGCTAACTATGGCTACACCTTC. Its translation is CASSLYGANYGYTF.

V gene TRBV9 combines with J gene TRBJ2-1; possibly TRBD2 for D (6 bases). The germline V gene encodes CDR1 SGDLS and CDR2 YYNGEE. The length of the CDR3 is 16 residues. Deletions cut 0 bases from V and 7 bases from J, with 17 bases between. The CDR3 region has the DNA TGTGCCAGCAGCGTAGGCGGGGCCCCGGTACCTAATGAGCAGTTCTTC. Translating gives CASSVGGAPVPNEQFF.

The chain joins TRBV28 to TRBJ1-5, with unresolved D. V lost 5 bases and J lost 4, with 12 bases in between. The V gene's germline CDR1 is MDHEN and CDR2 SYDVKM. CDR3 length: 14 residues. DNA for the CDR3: TGTGCCAGCAGTGCCGGGAGTGGGAATCAGCCCCAGCATTTT. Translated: CASSAGSGNQPQHF.

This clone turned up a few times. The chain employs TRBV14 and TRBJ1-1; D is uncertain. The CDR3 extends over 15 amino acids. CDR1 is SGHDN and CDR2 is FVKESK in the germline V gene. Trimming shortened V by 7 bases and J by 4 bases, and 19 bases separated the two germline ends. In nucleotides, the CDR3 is TGTGCCAGCACCCCCGAGTTAGCTGGTGGCACTGAAGCTTTCTTT. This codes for CASTPELAGGTEAFF.

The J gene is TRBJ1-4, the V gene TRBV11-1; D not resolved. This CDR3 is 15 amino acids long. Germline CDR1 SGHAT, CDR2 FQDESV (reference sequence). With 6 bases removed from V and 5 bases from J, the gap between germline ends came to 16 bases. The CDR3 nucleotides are TGTGCCAGCAGAGAAAGCGGACGGACGAATGAAAAACTGTTTTTT. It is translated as CASRESGRTNEKLFF.

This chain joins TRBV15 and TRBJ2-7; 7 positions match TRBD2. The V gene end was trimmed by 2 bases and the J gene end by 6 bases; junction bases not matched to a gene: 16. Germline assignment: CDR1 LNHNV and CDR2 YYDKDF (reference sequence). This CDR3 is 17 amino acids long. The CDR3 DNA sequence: TGTGCCACCAGCAGAACCACGGGACCCGCCGGGGGGAGCGAGCAGTACTTC. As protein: CATSRTTGPAGGSEQYF.

The DNA of the CDR3 is TGTGCCAGCAGTGAAGCACAAAGGGGGCGCCCCTACAATGAGCAGTTCTTC. This sequence encodes CASSEAQRGRPYNEQFF. This chain joins TRBV2 and TRBJ2-1; 7 bases match TRBD1. The CDR3 is 17 amino acids. Germline V CDR1 and CDR2: SNHLY, FYNNEI. V lost 0 bases, J lost 2 bases, and 7 bases stayed unmatched.

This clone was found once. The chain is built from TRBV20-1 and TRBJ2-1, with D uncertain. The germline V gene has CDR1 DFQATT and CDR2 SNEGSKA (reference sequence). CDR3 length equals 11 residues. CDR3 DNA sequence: TGCACTAAGACTTCGGTCAATGAGCAGTTCTTC. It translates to CTKTSVNEQFF.

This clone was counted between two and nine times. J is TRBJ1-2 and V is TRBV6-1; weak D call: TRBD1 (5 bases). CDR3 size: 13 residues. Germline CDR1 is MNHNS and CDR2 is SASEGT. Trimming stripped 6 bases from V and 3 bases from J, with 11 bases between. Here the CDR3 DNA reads TGTGCCAGCAGCGAACAGGACTACTATGGCTACACCTTC. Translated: CASSEQDYYGYTF.

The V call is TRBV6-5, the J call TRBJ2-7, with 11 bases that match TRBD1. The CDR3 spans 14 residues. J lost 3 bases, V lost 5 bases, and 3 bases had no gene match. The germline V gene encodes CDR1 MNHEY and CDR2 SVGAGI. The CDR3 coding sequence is TGTGCCAGCAGTCGGACAGGGGGCAACTACGAGCAGTACTTC. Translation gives CASSRTGGNYEQYF.

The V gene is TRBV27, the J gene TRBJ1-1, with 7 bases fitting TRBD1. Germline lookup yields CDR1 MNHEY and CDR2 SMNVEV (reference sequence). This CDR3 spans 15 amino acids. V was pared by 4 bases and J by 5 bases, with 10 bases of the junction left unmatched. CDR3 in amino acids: CASSSPSTGRTEAFF. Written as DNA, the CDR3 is TGTGCCAGCAGTTCCCCCTCGACAGGGCGAACTGAAGCTTTCTTT.